The T cell receptor beta chain described here comes from a study of cytomegalovirus exposure and HLA in healthy donors. Trimming cost V 6 bases and J 7 bases, with 13 bases left between them. The CDR3 loop spans 14 amino acids. The germline V gene has CDR1 MNHEY and CDR2 SMNVEV (reference sequence). The PCR was carried out with 60 Vbeta primers and 13 Jbeta primers. Some clones are missing from TCRdb's copy, which holds only in-frame ones; the method was immunoSEQ multiplex PCR. The sample consists of 200,000 or so clones, under 90% of them appearing once. Study observations and caveats: Cytomegalovirus association was assigned to under 200 TCR beta chains. Later on, an analysis found that several of the most significant clusters appeared to be linked to common viral pathogens, which included parvovirus B19. Rare sequences made up most TCRs, while some public TCRs were found in many donors.

Turning to this clone: What it binds is not known.

The sample taken for sequencing was PBMCs. The source of this sequence is a boy aged 2 to 10 in good health and CMV-seronegative. This chain uses TRBV27 with TRBJ1-6; D not certain. The CDR3: CASSEGWENSPLHF. CDR3 bases: TGTGCCAGCAGCGAAGGATGGGAGAATTCACCCCTCCACTTT.